The 12 T cell receptor beta chains below come from one sample, sequenced in a study of Graves' ophthalmopathy and Graves' hyperthyroidism. TCR beta CDR3 regions were amplified from RNA transcripts. Scientists carried out first-round RT-PCR using HTBI primers and then a second-round multiplex PCR. One entry per CDR3 protein, called by TCRdb with MiXCR from the multiplex PCR reads. The sample has hundreds of thousands of distinct CDR3 sequences; 35% to 45% are singletons. Sequenced input: peripheral blood. The receptors come from an adult man with Graves' ophthalmopathy.

This sequence joins TRBV7-6 and TRBJ2-7; D unresolved. Germline lookup yields CDR1 SGHVS and CDR2 FNYEAQ. Deletions cut 4 bases from V and 5 bases from J, with 9 bases between. The CDR3 spans 12 residues. The CDR3: CASSWNRDEQYF. The CDR3 nucleotides are TGTGCCAGCAGCTGGAACCGGGACGAGCAGTACTTC.

A few counts support this clonotype. This chain joins TRBV2 and TRBJ2-7; D perhaps matches TRBD1 (5 bases). The CDR3 contains 15 residues. Per germline, CDR1 SNHLY and CDR2 FYNNEI. V was cut by 5 bases and J by 0 bases, with 14 bases left in between. The CDR3 DNA reads TGTGCCAGCAGTCGAGACAGTCCCCGCTCCTACGAGCAGTACTTC. Translation gives CASSRDSPRSYEQYF.

This clonotype was observed a single time. One base away lies a much larger clone, so this may be a sequencing read error. Since the CDR3 does not end with the conserved phenylalanine or tryptophan, this likely comes from a read error. The V and J genes are TRBV6-6 and TRBJ2-5; D is possibly TRBD1 (6 bases). This CDR3 comprises 15 residues. CDR1 and CDR2 (germline): MNHNY, SVGAGI (reference sequence). Trimming removed 6 bases from V and 2 bases from J, with 16 bases in between. The CDR3 nucleotides are TGTGCCAGCAGATATCACAACAGGGAACAAGAGACCCAGTACGTC. It yields the protein CASRYHNREQETQYV.

This chain links TRBV25-1 with TRBJ2-5; 10 nucleotides align to TRBD2. The germline V gene encodes CDR1 MGHDK and CDR2 SYGVNS. Germline trimming cut 4 bases from V and 2 bases from J; bases unmatched to any gene: 7. The length of the CDR3 is 16 residues. CDR3 loop: CASSGTSGGGQETQYF. The CDR3 DNA sequence: TGTGCCAGCAGTGGGACTAGCGGAGGGGGTCAAGAGACCCAGTACTTC. The full variable domain, with the rest looked up from reference TRBV25-1 and TRBJ2-5, is EADIYQTPRYLVIGTGKKITLECSQTMGHDKMYWYQQDPGMELHLIHYSYGVNSTEKGDLSSESTVSRIRTEHFPLTLESARPSHTSQYLCASSGTSGGGQETQYFGPGTRLLVL.

This clonotype has at least ten counts. The chain has TRBV11-3 and TRBJ2-7; 10 positions match TRBD2. CDR1 is SGHNT, CDR2 YENEEA, per germline. This CDR3 has 16 residues. V lost 7 bases, J lost 3 bases, and 12 bases stayed unmatched. Written as DNA, the CDR3 is TGTGCCAGCACCGAGGGACTAGCGAGCGCGGGCTACGAGCAGTACTTC. Translation: CASTEGLASAGYEQYF.

J is TRBJ1-2 and V is TRBV12-3 or TRBV12-4, with D possibly TRBD1 on 5 matching bases. Trimming took 3 bases from V and 4 from J, leaving 18 bases between them. The CDR3 runs 16 residues. This CDR3 reads CASSFFAEGTSYGYTF. The CDR3, as DNA: TGTGCCAGCAGTTTTTTCGCTGAGGGGACTTCCTATGGCTACACCTTC.

This CDR3 reads CAVWAGIGYGYTF. CDR3 in DNA: TGCGCCGTTTGGGCAGGGATTGGATATGGCTACACCTTC. The V and J genes are TRBV20-1 and TRBJ1-2, with TRBD1 as a possible D gene (5 bases). Looked up from germline, CDR1 is DFQATT and CDR2 is SNEGSKA (reference sequence). The CDR3 loop spans 13 amino acids.

DNA for the CDR3: TGCGCCAGCAGTGGGTTTCGGGGCCGATGGGGCGGCTACACCTTC. It codes for CASSGFRGRWGGYTF. This chain connects TRBV4-1 to TRBJ1-2, with a tentative D call TRBD1 (5 bases). The CDR3 spans 15 residues. CDR1 is MGHRA, CDR2 YSYEKL, per germline. V lost 6 bases and J 8 bases, leaving 22 bases between the germline ends.

This clonotype was found many times. The chain is built from TRBV9 and TRBJ2-2, with a weak D call TRBD1 (5 bases). The CDR3 extends over 16 amino acids. The V and J ends lost 3 bases and 1 base respectively, with 13 bases between them. Germline loops: CDR1 SGDLS, CDR2 YYNGEE. The CDR3 nucleotides read TGTGCCAGCAGCGCGTCGGCAGGGCGGAACACCGGGGAGCTGTTTTTT. It yields the protein CASSASAGRNTGELFF.

The gene calls are TRBV9 and TRBJ1-6, with 8 bases lining up with TRBD1. Germline V gene data show CDR1 as SGDLS and CDR2 as YYNGEE. Trimming took 4 bases from V and 9 from J; bases not matched to a gene: 6. The CDR3 sequence is 14 residues long. The chain's CDR3 is CASSQRQGFSPLHF. Here the CDR3 DNA reads TGTGCCAGCAGCCAGCGACAGGGGTTTTCACCCCTCCACTTT.

This clonotype was counted ten times or more. An end of the junction does not agree with germline; a read error may underlie this. The chain has TRBV7-7 and TRBJ1-3, with 10 bases fitting TRBD1. This CDR3 is built from 16 residues. Germline V gene sequence: CDR1 SSHAT, CDR2 FNYEAQ (reference sequence). CDR3 sequence (DNA): TGTGCTAGCAGCCCGGACAGGGGGTTCTCTGGAAACACCATATATTTT. Translated: CASSPDRGFSGNTIYF.

This clonotype has just a few counts. The rearrangement links TRBV14 to TRBJ2-3; D unresolved. V dropped 4 bases and J dropped 6 bases, with 11 bases sitting between them. The V gene's germline CDR1 is SGHDN and CDR2 FVKESK. This CDR3 is built from 13 residues. CDR3 region: CASSPTIQDTQYF. CDR3 sequence (DNA): TGTGCCAGCAGCCCTACTATTCAGGATACGCAGTATTTT.